A single sample gave rise to the 5 T cell receptor beta chains below, sequenced in a study of blood T cells in healthy people across ages. The second PCR ran about 6 to 12 cycles with a sample-barcoded 5' primer and J-beta primers. TCRdb reprocessed the 5' RACE reads with MiXCR, giving one entry per CDR3 protein. The sample holds about 970,000 distinct CDR3 sequences, roughly 50% seen once. Sequencing was performed on blood. All receptors come from a woman aged 55-70 years in good health.

The rearrangement joins TRBV12-3 or TRBV12-4 to TRBJ1-6; TRBD1 matches at 7 bases. The ends lost 6 bases at V and 7 bases at J; junction bases unmatched: 12. This CDR3 has 16 amino acids. This CDR3 is CASSFEAGQENSPLHF. Written as DNA, the CDR3 is TGTGCCAGCAGCTTCGAAGCCGGACAGGAGAATTCACCCCTCCACTTT.

This clonotype has a handful of counts. The chain carries TRBV2 and TRBJ2-4, with D possibly TRBD1 on 5 matching bases. The DNA matches TRBJ2-7 better at its end, which makes the J call doubtful. Germline CDR1 reads SNHLY; CDR2 reads FYNNEI. The CDR3 totals 12 residues. The CDR3 reads CASSYQGNEQYF. The CDR3 DNA reads TGTGCCAGCAGTTATCAGGGAAACGAGCAGTACTTC.

CDR3 amino acids: CASSSDGRALYGYTF. CDR3 sequence (DNA): TGTGCCAGCAGTTCCGACGGCAGGGCCCTCTATGGCTACACCTTC. The chain carries TRBV28 and TRBJ1-2; a weak D match, TRBD1 (5 bases). CDR1 and CDR2 from the germline V gene are MDHEN and SYDVKM. This CDR3 comprises 15 residues. Between the trimmed V and J ends, which lost 4 bases and 4 bases, there was a span of 16 bases.

The V and J genes are TRBV29-1 and TRBJ2-7; tentatively, D is TRBD2 (7 bases). The V end lost 7 bases, the J end lost 5 bases, and 15 bases lay between the germline ends. Looked up from germline, CDR1 is SQVTM and CDR2 is ANQGSEA. This CDR3 is built from 12 residues. The DNA for the CDR3 is TGCAGCGGGGGGGCTAGCGGAAACGAGCAGTACTTC. Translating gives CSGGASGNEQYF.

J is TRBJ1-1 and V is TRBV5-1, with D possibly matching TRBD1 (5 bases). Germline loops: CDR1 SGHRS, CDR2 YFSETQ. V shed 3 bases and J shed 0 bases, with 15 bases lying between them. The CDR3 is made up of 16 amino acids. As DNA, the CDR3 is TGCGCCAGCAGCTGGACACCCACAGGTCTGAACACTGAAGCTTTCTTT. As protein: CASSWTPTGLNTEAFF.